This T cell receptor beta chain was captured by sequencing in a study of CD8 T cells in ankylosing spondylitis. Study findings and constraints: Among TCR beta sequences, a motif of eight or nine highly homologous variants appeared characteristic of ankylosing spondylitis blood.

This clonotype was detected a few times. Its target is not known. Quantitative molecular-barcoded 5'-RACE generated the TCR beta libraries. Using its own MiXCR run on the 5' RACE reads, TCRdb lists one record per CDR3 protein. The sample has some 240,000 distinct CDR3 sequences, 20% to 30% seen once; the top ten hold around 0.64%. This CDR3 region has 14 residues. Germline values: CDR1 MNHNS, CDR2 SASEGT. V gave up 8 bases and J gave up 7 bases, with 18 bases separating them. The sequence was obtained from a male donor with ankylosing spondylitis or in good health (not recorded which). The sequenced material came from blood, either unsorted or a sorted T cell fraction (not recorded which). The chain employs TRBV6-1 and TRBJ2-1, with D perhaps assigned TRBD1 or TRBD2 (5 bases each). CDR3 amino acids: CASHPGGDANEQFF. The DNA of the CDR3 is TGTGCCAGCCACCCTGGTGGGGACGCAAATGAGCAGTTCTTC.